The 24 T cell receptor beta chains reported below all come from one sample, sequenced in a study of technical replicates of blood from several donors. Only in-frame clones appear in the TCRdb table, and some are missing; sequencing was by immunoSEQ multiplex PCR. This table has 75,000 to 100,000 clones, around 96% appearing once. The sequencing sample was made of T cells isolated from PBMCs. These receptors were taken from a human donor in good health.

V gene TRBV28 combines with J gene TRBJ2-7, with 7 bases aligning to TRBD1. This CDR3 contains 15 residues. Germline values: CDR1 MDHEN, CDR2 SYDVKM. V lost 6 bases, J lost 1 base, and 9 bases stayed unmatched. This CDR3 is CASRIRDSYSYEQYF. DNA for the CDR3: TGTGCCAGCAGAATCCGGGACAGCTATTCCTACGAGCAGTACTTC.

The V call is TRBV7-8, the J call TRBJ1-2; 8 nucleotides align to TRBD1. J lost 4 bases, V lost 4 bases, and 14 bases had no gene match. Looked up from germline, CDR1 is SGHVS and CDR2 is FQNEAQ. The CDR3 runs to 17 residues. The DNA for the CDR3 is TGTGCCAGCAGCTCCCCCGCGGACAGGGCCTCTTTCTATGGCTACACCTTC. The encoded protein is CASSSPADRASFYGYTF.

This chain links TRBV19 with TRBJ1-3, with unresolved D. The CDR3 has 18 amino acids. Trimming shortened V by 5 bases and J by 3 bases, and 23 bases separated the two germline ends. Germline assignment: CDR1 LNHDA and CDR2 SQIVND (reference sequence). CDR3 in DNA: TGTGCCAGTAGTTCTAGATTCGCTGCTCAGAGCCTTGGAAACACCATATATTTT. Encoded protein: CASSSRFAAQSLGNTIYF.

This chain uses TRBV4-1 with TRBJ1-2; the match to TRBD1 covers 9 bases. This CDR3 has 17 amino acids. V trimming: 1 base; J trimming: 7 bases; junction bases outside the gene matches: 13. The germline V gene encodes CDR1 MGHRA and CDR2 YSYEKL. CDR3 nucleotides: TGCGCCAGCAGCCAAGGAGGCGGAGGGGGACAGGGTTCTGGCTACACCTTC. This gives the protein CASSQGGGGGQGSGYTF.

The chain carries TRBV7-6 and TRBJ1-1; 10 bases are a match to TRBD1. Trimming at V came to 3 bases and at J to 4 bases, leaving 14 bases not matched to a gene. Per the germline V gene, CDR1 is SGHVS and CDR2 is FNYEAQ. The CDR3 is made up of 18 amino acids. For the CDR3, the DNA is TGTGCCAGCAGCTTGTTTCGACAGGGGGCTAGCTTTGGCACTGAAGCTTTCTTT. Residues: CASSLFRQGASFGTEAFF.

The chain joins TRBV5-5 to TRBJ1-5; weak D call: TRBD1 (5 bases). V dropped 5 bases and J dropped 6 bases, with 18 bases sitting between them. CDR1 and CDR2 from the germline V gene are SGHKS and YYEKEE (reference sequence). The CDR3 is 15 residues long. CDR3 in DNA: TGTGCCAGCAGTCTTAGCAGGGTTTCGTTTCAGCCCCAGCATTTT. Protein: CASSLSRVSFQPQHF.

The chain uses TRBV15 and TRBJ2-1; 12 positions match TRBD1. V lost 3 bases to trimming and J lost 8 bases; unmatched junction nucleotides: 8. The CDR3 extends over 16 amino acids. CDR1 LNHNV and CDR2 YYDKDF come from the germline V gene (reference sequence). The CDR3 here is CATSSTGTGGRYEQFF. The CDR3 DNA sequence: TGTGCCACCAGCAGTACCGGGACAGGGGGCCGGTATGAGCAGTTCTTC.

The chain joins TRBV9 to TRBJ1-2; D is ambiguous. V gave up 4 bases and J gave up 2 bases, with 15 bases separating them. CDR1 SGDLS and CDR2 YYNGEE come from the germline V gene. The CDR3 runs 15 residues. The CDR3: CASSPTRSENYGYTF. CDR3 nucleotides: TGTGCCAGCAGCCCCACCCGCTCAGAAAACTATGGCTACACCTTC.

This clone was counted a single time. The chain has TRBV18 and TRBJ2-1; 8 nucleotides match TRBD2. The V gene's germline CDR1 is KGHSH and CDR2 LQKENI. Trimming cost V 5 bases and J 4 bases; bases outside gene matches: 19. The CDR3 runs 19 residues. The CDR3 nucleotides are TGTGCCAGCTCAACCACTCGGGAGGGCCAAAGACTGCTATACAATGAGCAGTTCTTC. As protein: CASSTTREGQRLLYNEQFF.

The V call is TRBV5-1, the J call TRBJ2-3, with a tentative D call TRBD2 (6 bases). Germline CDR1 reads SGHRS; CDR2 reads YFSETQ. Trimming took 0 bases from V and 0 from J, leaving 11 bases between them. The CDR3 has 16 amino acids. CDR3 sequence (DNA): TGCGCCAGCAGCTTGGTTCGCGGAGGGAGCACAGATACGCAGTATTTT. Its protein is CASSLVRGGSTDTQYF.

V and J are TRBV6-1 and TRBJ2-7, with 9 positions matching TRBD1. CDR1 and CDR2 (germline): MNHNS, SASEGT. V lost 6 bases and J lost 2; bases outside the gene matches: 8. The CDR3 has 15 amino acids. In DNA, the CDR3 is TGTGCCAGCAGGCTTGGGACAGGGAGGACCTACGAGCAGTACTTC. Its protein is CASRLGTGRTYEQYF.

Here the CDR3 DNA reads TGTGCCAGCGGACTAGCGGGGGGCGGCGGGGAGCTGTTTTTT. This translates into CASGLAGGGGELFF. This chain links TRBV2 with TRBJ2-2; 14 bases fit TRBD2. Germline V gene sequence: CDR1 SNHLY, CDR2 FYNNEI. V lost 8 bases and J lost 7; bases outside the gene matches: 3. CDR3 length: 14 amino acids.

The genes are TRBV5-1 and TRBJ2-3; the D is unclear. The germline V gene encodes CDR1 SGHRS and CDR2 YFSETQ. The V end was cut by 4 bases, the J end by 6 bases, with 12 bases between. The CDR3 loop spans 13 amino acids. Here the CDR3 DNA reads TGCGCCAGCAGCCTACCTTCCTCGGATACGCAGTATTTT. The encoded protein is CASSLPSSDTQYF.

The chain carries TRBV18 and TRBJ2-7; maybe TRBD1 (6 bases). The germline V and J ends were trimmed by 5 bases and 3 bases, with 20 bases remaining between them. The germline V gene encodes CDR1 KGHSH and CDR2 LQKENI. There are 16 residues in the CDR3. CDR3 nucleotide sequence: TGTGCCAGCTCATACGTACAGGGTATCGGTCACTACGAGCAGTACTTC. Protein product: CASSYVQGIGHYEQYF.

The rearrangement uses TRBV7-3 and TRBJ1-1; maybe TRBD1 (6 bases). The CDR3 is 16 amino acids. Between the trimmed V and J ends, which lost 2 bases and 3 bases, there was a span of 16 bases. Germline CDR1 reads SGHTA; CDR2 reads FQGTGA. CDR3 in amino acids: CASSLDPRGGDTEAFF. The CDR3 region has the DNA TGTGCCAGCAGCTTAGATCCCAGGGGTGGTGACACTGAAGCTTTCTTT.

The chain's CDR3 is CATSRLGGKQPQHF. The CDR3 DNA reads as TGTGCCACCAGCAGATTGGGGGGGAAACAGCCCCAGCATTTT. V gene TRBV15 combines with J gene TRBJ1-5; tentative D call: TRBD1 (5 bases). Trimming pared 2 bases from V and 7 bases from J, leaving 12 bases between. The CDR3 contains 14 residues. Germline V CDR1 and CDR2: LNHNV, YYDKDF (reference sequence).

J is TRBJ1-4 and V is TRBV9; possibly TRBD1 for D (5 bases). V lost 4 bases, J lost 7 bases, and 20 bases lay in between. Germline CDR1 and CDR2: SGDLS and YYNGEE. This CDR3 is built from 16 residues. DNA for the CDR3: TGTGCCAGCAGCCCCGCGGTGGGGCCAGGTCGTGAAAAACTGTTTTTT. Translating gives CASSPAVGPGREKLFF. Full variable domain (outside the CDR3, taken from reference TRBV9 and TRBJ1-4): DSGVTQTPKHLITATGQRVTLRCSPRSGDLSVYWYQQSLDQGLQFLIQYYNGEERAKGNILERFSAQQFPDLHSELNLSSLELGDSALYFCASSPAVGPGREKLFFGSGTQLSVL.

The J gene is TRBJ2-5, the V gene TRBV11-2; 11 bases are a match to TRBD1. Germline trimming cut 3 bases from V and 4 bases from J; bases unmatched to any gene: 13. The CDR3 extends over 18 amino acids. The germline V gene has CDR1 SGHAT and CDR2 FQNNGV. As DNA, the CDR3 is TGTGCCAGCAGCTTCCTTCCGGACAGGGGGCGCGGAGGAGAGACCCAGTACTTC. Residues: CASSFLPDRGRGGETQYF.

The gene calls are TRBV19 and TRBJ1-1; 9 bases line up with TRBD1. The germline V gene encodes CDR1 LNHDA and CDR2 SQIVND (reference sequence). The length of the CDR3 is 18 residues. The V gene end was trimmed by 6 bases and the J gene end by 1 base; junction bases not matched to a gene: 15. The CDR3 region has the DNA TGTGCCAGTAGGGGAATCCAGGGACAGGGAAGCACGAACACTGAAGCTTTCTTT. Translation gives CASRGIQGQGSTNTEAFF.

This chain connects TRBV6-1 to TRBJ2-5; 10 bases line up with TRBD2. CDR3 length: 17 residues. Germline CDR1 is MNHNS and CDR2 is SASEGT. Trimming removed 1 base from V and 3 bases from J; junction bases left unmatched: 8. The DNA for the CDR3 is TGTGCCAGCAGTGAAGAAGAAGGACTAGCGGTAGAAGAGACCCAGTACTTC. It codes for CASSEEEGLAVEETQYF.

This chain links TRBV10-1 with TRBJ2-4, with 9 bases aligning to TRBD1. From germline, CDR1 is WNHNN and CDR2 SYGVQD (reference sequence). The junction had 10 bases not matched to a gene; V was cut back by 7 bases and J by 3 bases. The CDR3 extends over 16 amino acids. The CDR3 DNA follows: TGCGCCAGCATCCGAACAGGGGGCGGAGGCAAAAACATTCAGTACTTC. Encoded protein: CASIRTGGGGKNIQYF.

This chain joins TRBV23-1 and TRBJ2-2; D is possibly TRBD1 (5 bases). TRBV23-1 is labeled an ORF, and its function is uncertain. CDR3 length: 16 amino acids. The ends were cut back, 0 bases at V and 0 bases at J, with 8 bases in the middle. CDR3 protein: CASSQSHRTNTGELFF. In nucleotides, the CDR3 is TGCGCCAGCAGTCAATCACACAGGACGAACACCGGGGAGCTGTTTTTT.

The J gene is TRBJ2-7, the V gene TRBV14; a possible D gene is TRBD2 (5 bases). V shed 4 bases and J shed 2 bases, with 9 bases lying between them. In germline, CDR1 is SGHDN, CDR2 FVKESK. The CDR3 has 13 residues. CDR3 bases: TGTGCCAGCAGCCTTGGACTGACCTACGAGCAGTACTTC. Protein product: CASSLGLTYEQYF. Looking up the rest from reference TRBV14 and TRBJ2-7 gives the full variable domain: EAGVTQFPSHSVIEKGQTVTLRCDPISGHDNLYWYRRVMGKEIKFLLHFVKESKQDESGMPNNRFLAERTGGTYSTLKVQPAELEDSGVYFCASSLGLTYEQYFGPGTRLTVT.

V and J are TRBV18 and TRBJ2-1; 11 bases map to TRBD1. The V gene's germline CDR1 is KGHSH and CDR2 LQKENI. The CDR3 is made up of 17 amino acids. V shed 4 bases, J shed 6 bases, and the junction held 11 bases outside the gene matches. The CDR3 protein is CASSQRHGTGGSNEQFF. CDR3 bases: TGTGCCAGCTCACAAAGACACGGGACAGGGGGTAGCAATGAGCAGTTCTTC.